What follows describes a single T cell receptor beta chain. Antigen unknown. V was pared by 0 bases and J by 3 bases, with 1 base of the junction left unmatched. CDR1 is LGHNA, CDR2 YSLEER, per germline. The CDR3 sequence is 15 residues long. After isolation, RNA underwent reverse transcription to generate cDNA as the sequencing template. The method was immunoSEQ multiplex PCR; TCRdb's version includes in-frame clones alone and lacks a portion of them. Of about 92,000 clones listed, 44% were seen once; the top ten hold around 20%. Treatment defined: oral pan-JAK inhibitor, 5-10 mg twice daily. This specimen belongs to a study of CD8+ T cells in alopecia areata. Study overall: A 6-month period off drug followed tofacitinib, which lasted 6 to 18 months.

Whole-study results and caveats: Possibly as an HLA-related effect, TCR sharing across patients appeared less clear than in mice. Lesional scalp displayed greater clonality than normal scalp, most notably in alopecia totalis/universalis.

Here the sequenced sample was CD8+ T cells sorted from blood, taken at week 24, from a patient treated with tofacitinib. The TCR was taken from a human donor with alopecia areata. This chain links TRBV4-3 with TRBJ2-1; TRBD2 matches at 8 bases. In DNA, the CDR3 is TGCGCCAGCAGCCAAGAAGCGGGAGACTACAATGAGCAGTTCTTC. Translating gives CASSQEAGDYNEQFF.